These 32 T cell receptor beta chains share one sample of origin, sequenced in a study of blood T cell repertoires in COVID-19. Produced via immunoSEQ multiplex PCR; TCRdb's table is partial and in-frame only. The sample carries about 190,000 clones, about 90% recorded once. The sample consisted of peripheral blood. The receptors here all came from a man aged 50 or older with acute or convalescent COVID-19.

The chain carries TRBV28 and TRBJ1-5, with a possible D match to TRBD1 (6 bases). The germline CDR1 and CDR2 sequences are MDHEN and SYDVKM. This CDR3 is 13 amino acids long. The V and J ends lost 6 bases and 6 bases respectively, with 12 bases between them. CDR3 region: CASRYPGVQPQHF. Written as DNA, the CDR3 is TGTGCCAGCAGGTACCCAGGGGTTCAGCCCCAGCATTTT.

This clone has a handful of counts. This sequence joins TRBV9 and TRBJ2-2; D remains unclear. Trimming pared 3 bases from V and 4 bases from J, leaving 7 bases between. The length of the CDR3 is 13 residues. The germline gives CDR1 SGDLS, CDR2 YYNGEE. As DNA, the CDR3 is TGTGCCAGCAGCGCGACTCCCACCGGGGAGCTGTTTTTT. Translation: CASSATPTGELFF.

The chain employs TRBV28 and TRBJ1-5; D not resolved. From germline, CDR1 is MDHEN and CDR2 SYDVKM. V was cut by 6 bases and J by 0 bases, with 12 bases left in between. The CDR3 contains 15 residues. CDR3 DNA: TGTGCCAGCAGACGGGGAGAACTTAGCAATCAGCCCCAGCATTTT. The encoded protein is CASRRGELSNQPQHF.

The rearrangement uses TRBV7-7 and TRBJ2-2; TRBD2 aligns across 7 bases. Trimming removed 5 bases from V and 2 bases from J; junction bases left unmatched: 2. CDR3 size: 14 residues. Germline V lookup: CDR1 SSHAT, CDR2 FNYEAQ (reference sequence). The CDR3 spells CASSGGVNTGELFF. CDR3 sequence (DNA): TGTGCCAGCAGCGGGGGGGTTAACACCGGGGAGCTGTTTTTT.

J is TRBJ2-7 and V is TRBV21-1; TRBD2, as called in the table, went unchecked against the DNA. TRBV21-1 is noted as a pseudogene. The CDR3 spans 17 residues. The DNA for the CDR3 is TGTGCCAGCAGCCCTCACCCCAGACTAGGACTATCCTACGAGCAGTACTTC. This gives the protein CASSPHPRLGLSYEQYF.

This clone was detected a few times. This chain joins TRBV3-1 (or the pseudogene TRBV3-2) and TRBJ1-5; D gene ambiguous. Germline CDR1 and CDR2: LGHDT and YNNKEL (reference sequence). V gave up 4 bases and J gave up 0 bases, with 10 bases separating them. This CDR3 is 15 amino acids long. This CDR3 is CASSPGPPSNQPQHF. CDR3 bases: TGTGCCAGCAGCCCCGGTCCTCCTAGCAATCAGCCCCAGCATTTT.

V gene TRBV7-9 combines with J gene TRBJ2-1, with D possibly being TRBD1 (7 bases). V was pared by 8 bases and J by 3 bases, with 17 bases between. The CDR3 extends over 15 amino acids. Germline V gene sequence: CDR1 SEHNR, CDR2 FQNEAQ (reference sequence). The CDR3 loop reads CASVEGTVVYNEQFF. Here the CDR3 DNA reads TGTGCCAGCGTGGAGGGGACAGTTGTCTACAATGAGCAGTTCTTC.

The chain carries TRBV19 and TRBJ2-5; D remains ambiguous. The CDR3 is 14 amino acids. Between the trimmed V and J ends, which lost 4 bases and 5 bases, there was a span of 14 bases. Germline lookup yields CDR1 LNHDA and CDR2 SQIVND (reference sequence). The CDR3 DNA reads as TGTGCCAGTAGTACCAGACCTGCCGGGGAGACCCAGTACTTC. Residues: CASSTRPAGETQYF.

This clone was recorded once. Other DNA variants within this sample encode the same CDR3. The V and J genes are TRBV28 and TRBJ1-5, with D unresolved. The V gene lost 3 bases and the J gene lost 1 base, with 7 bases spanning the gap. The CDR3 extends over 14 amino acids. Germline V CDR1 and CDR2: MDHEN, SYDVKM. DNA of the CDR3: TGTGCCAGCAGTTTCAGCAGGAGCAATCAGCCCCAGCATTTT. It yields the protein CASSFSRSNQPQHF.

The genes are TRBV29-1 and TRBJ1-2; tentatively, D is TRBD1 (6 bases). V was trimmed by 5 bases and J by 3 bases, leaving 22 bases between them. Germline CDR1 and CDR2: SQVTM and ANQGSEA. This CDR3 has 16 amino acids. For the CDR3, the DNA is TGCAGCGTTTATGCTGGGGGCCTTGGGGCATACTATGGCTACACCTTC. This translates into CSVYAGGLGAYYGYTF.

This clone came up a few times. V usage is TRBV3-1 (or the pseudogene TRBV3-2) and J usage is TRBJ1-1; TRBD1 might be the D (5 bases). Germline CDR1 reads LGHDT; CDR2 reads YNNKEL (reference sequence). The V end lost 1 base, the J end lost 1 base, and 10 bases lay between the germline ends. The CDR3 extends over 15 amino acids. CDR3 amino acids: CASSQVQGWNTEAFF. In DNA, the CDR3 is TGTGCCAGCAGCCAAGTCCAGGGATGGAACACTGAAGCTTTCTTT.

In DNA form, the CDR3 reads TGTGCCAGCAGGCAACAGGGCATGAACACTGAAGCTTTCTTT. This gives the protein CASRQQGMNTEAFF. The chain joins TRBV6-6 to TRBJ1-1; possibly TRBD1 for D (6 bases). Trimming removed 6 bases from V and 0 bases from J, with 11 bases in between. This CDR3 comprises 14 residues. Germline V CDR1 and CDR2: MNHNY, SVGAGI (reference sequence).

The CDR3 nucleotides read TGTGCCAGCAGCCAAGGCCAGGGGGCGGGGGAGCAGTACTTC. Translated, it gives CASSQGQGAGEQYF. The V gene is TRBV3-1 (or the pseudogene TRBV3-2), the J gene TRBJ2-7; 8 bases match TRBD1. The germline V gene has CDR1 LGHDT and CDR2 YNNKEL (reference sequence). This CDR3 region has 14 residues. The V segment lost 1 base and the J segment 7 bases; nucleotides outside the gene matches: 6.

This chain joins TRBV7-3 and TRBJ2-2; TRBD2 might be the D (5 bases). Germline V CDR1 and CDR2: SGHTA, FQGTGA. CDR3 length: 14 residues. V dropped 8 bases and J dropped 1 base, with 11 bases sitting between them. The CDR3 DNA reads as TGTGCCAGCGCCAGAGGAGGGAACACCGGGGAGCTGTTTTTT. This encodes CASARGGNTGELFF.

The gene calls are TRBV5-4 and TRBJ2-2; TRBD2 agrees at 10 bases. CDR1 and CDR2 from the germline V gene are SGHNT and YYREEE (reference sequence). V was pared by 6 bases and J by 0 bases, with 2 bases of the junction left unmatched. CDR3 length: 15 residues. CDR3: CASTSGGANTGELFF. CDR3 in DNA: TGTGCCAGCACTAGCGGGGGCGCGAACACCGGGGAGCTGTTTTTT.

The V and J genes are TRBV6-2 or TRBV6-3 and TRBJ1-6; D is unresolved. Germline CDR1 is MNHEY and CDR2 is SVGEGT. Trimming removed 1 base from V and 8 bases from J, with 9 bases in between. The CDR3 spans 14 residues. Here the CDR3 reads CASSYFSGYSPLHF. The CDR3 bases are TGTGCCAGCAGTTACTTTTCCGGGTATTCACCCCTCCACTTT.

This chain links TRBV10-1 with TRBJ2-5, with 13 bases lining up with TRBD2. J gave up 4 bases and V 4 bases, and 6 bases lay outside the gene matches. Germline assignment: CDR1 WNHNN and CDR2 SYGVQD (reference sequence). The CDR3 is made up of 16 amino acids. CDR3 nucleotide sequence: TGCGCCAGCAGTGTCTTGGGACTAGCGGGAAGAGAGACCCAGTACTTC. This gives the protein CASSVLGLAGRETQYF.

V and J are TRBV4-3 and TRBJ2-3; 12 bases align to TRBD1. This CDR3 is 17 amino acids long. With 2 bases clipped from V and 3 bases from J, the junction kept 6 bases outside the gene matches. Germline CDR1 and CDR2: LGHNA and YSLEER. CDR3 sequence: CASSQFRDRGQTDTQYF. DNA of the CDR3: TGCGCCAGCAGCCAATTCCGGGACAGGGGGCAAACAGATACGCAGTATTTT.

This chain joins TRBV3-1 (or the pseudogene TRBV3-2) and TRBJ2-7; TRBD2 matches at 7 bases. The germline V gene has CDR1 LGHDT and CDR2 YNNKEL (reference sequence). CDR3 length: 17 amino acids. Trimming took 1 base from V and 2 from J; bases not matched to a gene: 11. The DNA of the CDR3 is TGTGCCAGCAGCCAAGGGTCGACGGGGGGTTGCGCCTACGAGCAGTACGTC. Amino acid sequence: CASSQGSTGGCAYEQYV.

This chain's CDR3 is CASSSLNGAGDLGRGYGYTF. The DNA for the CDR3 is TGTGCCAGCAGCTCCCTTAACGGCGCGGGCGATCTTGGGCGAGGCTATGGCTACACCTTC. The chain recombines TRBV7-3 with TRBJ1-2; D call uncertain. CDR3 length: 20 residues. CDR1 and CDR2 from the germline V gene are SGHTA and FQGTGA. With 4 bases removed from V and 4 bases from J, the gap between germline ends came to 31 bases.

J is TRBJ2-3 and V is TRBV15; no clear D gene. The V gene's germline CDR1 is LNHNV and CDR2 YYDKDF (reference sequence). V dropped 4 bases and J dropped 8 bases, with 10 bases sitting between them. The CDR3 consists of 12 residues. The DNA for the CDR3 is TGTGCCACCAGCACACATAAACCTACGCAGTATTTT. Protein sequence: CATSTHKPTQYF.

This clone has just a few counts. The rearrangement joins TRBV7-8 to TRBJ1-5, with TRBD1 identical over 7 bases. Germline CDR1 is SGHVS and CDR2 is FQNEAQ. The length of the CDR3 is 14 residues. V dropped 5 bases and J dropped 1; count of bases not matched to a gene: 2. CDR3 sequence: CASSPTGSNQPQHF. CDR3 nucleotide sequence: TGTGCCAGCAGCCCGACAGGGAGCAATCAGCCCCAGCATTTT.

This clone has only a few counts. The V call is TRBV5-1, the J call TRBJ2-3, with 11 positions matching TRBD2. The CDR3 sequence is 15 residues long. Trimming cost V 5 bases and J 4 bases; bases outside gene matches: 6. Per the germline V gene, CDR1 is SGHRS and CDR2 is YFSETQ. DNA of the CDR3: TGCGCCAGCAGTCCCGGGACTAGCGGCGCAGATACGCAGTATTTT. Protein: CASSPGTSGADTQYF.

This clone has only one observation. The V gene is TRBV2, the J gene TRBJ1-3; weak D call: TRBD1 (5 bases). V lost 8 bases and J lost 2, with 7 bases in between. The CDR3 runs 12 residues. The germline V gene has CDR1 SNHLY and CDR2 FYNNEI. DNA of the CDR3: TGTGCCAGCCAAGGGGCTGGAAACACCATATATTTT. Amino acids: CASQGAGNTIYF. The whole variable domain, filled in from reference TRBV2 and TRBJ1-3, reads EPEVTQTPSHQVTQMGQEVILRCVPISNHLYFYWYRQILGQKVEFLVSFYNNEISEKSEIFDDQFSVERPDGSNFTLKIRSTKLEDSAMYFCASQGAGNTIYFGEGSWLTVV.

CDR3 region: CASSISSTVVGPLHF. The CDR3 DNA sequence: TGTGCCAGCAGCATCTCCTCGACAGTGGTCGGGCCCCTCCACTTT. The V and J genes are TRBV9 and TRBJ1-6, with a weak D call TRBD1 (5 bases). Deletions cut 4 bases from V and 13 bases from J, with 21 bases between. Germline lookup yields CDR1 SGDLS and CDR2 YYNGEE. The CDR3 has 15 residues.

The chain combines TRBV14 with TRBJ2-2, with D possibly TRBD2 on 5 matching bases. The CDR3 runs to 16 residues. V was shortened by 3 bases and J by 1 base, with 12 bases between the two germline ends. Germline assignment: CDR1 SGHDN and CDR2 FVKESK. The CDR3 nucleotides read TGTGCCAGCAGCCAGGTCGTGAGGGTGAACACCGGGGAGCTGTTTTTT. Amino acid sequence: CASSQVVRVNTGELFF.

This chain links TRBV15 with TRBJ2-7, with 7 bases aligning to TRBD1. The length of the CDR3 is 13 residues. Germline V gene data show CDR1 as LNHNV and CDR2 as YYDKDF (reference sequence). Germline trimming cut 5 bases from V and 6 bases from J; bases unmatched to any gene: 7. CDR3 protein: CATSGDRVGEQYF. For the CDR3, the DNA is TGTGCCACCAGCGGTGACAGGGTGGGCGAGCAGTACTTC.

V is TRBV4-3 and J is TRBJ2-3; 8 nucleotides match TRBD2. Trimming took 2 bases from V and 0 from J; bases not matched to a gene: 4. Germline CDR1 LGHNA, CDR2 YSLEER. The CDR3 runs 16 residues. Here the CDR3 reads CASSQFSGGSTDTQYF. The CDR3 coding sequence is TGCGCCAGCAGCCAATTCAGCGGGGGTAGCACAGATACGCAGTATTTT.

This chain links TRBV5-1 with TRBJ2-7; 8 bases are a match to TRBD2. V lost 4 bases and J lost 0; bases outside the gene matches: 3. Germline CDR1 reads SGHRS; CDR2 reads YFSETQ. CDR3 size: 14 residues. The CDR3 sequence: CASSVSGSSYEQYF. The CDR3 DNA reads as TGCGCCAGCAGCGTCAGCGGGAGCTCCTACGAGCAGTACTTC.

The chain links TRBV7-2 to TRBJ2-2; a possible D gene is TRBD1 (6 bases). Germline CDR1 and CDR2: SGHTA and FQGNSA. The CDR3 has 15 amino acids. V lost 4 bases to trimming and J lost 7 bases, with 16 bases between them. CDR3 DNA: TGTGCCAGCAGCTCGGGACACCTAGAGAGCGGGGAGCTGTTTTTT. Translating it yields CASSSGHLESGELFF.

The CDR3 loop is CASKGQGSGYTF. The CDR3 DNA sequence: TGTGCCAGTAAGGGACAGGGGAGTGGCTACACCTTC. This chain uses TRBV19 with TRBJ1-2, with TRBD1 matching 10 bases. The CDR3 contains 12 residues. CDR1 and CDR2 (germline): LNHDA, SQIVND (reference sequence). J was trimmed by 7 bases and V by 7 bases; bases with no gene match: 3.

Concerning this clone: The sample contains more than one DNA sequence encoding this CDR3. This chain connects TRBV19 to TRBJ1-5, with D possibly TRBD1 on 6 matching bases. The V gene lost 5 bases and the J gene lost 3 bases, with 8 bases spanning the gap. In germline, CDR1 is LNHDA, CDR2 SQIVND (reference sequence). The CDR3 is made up of 13 amino acids. The CDR3 is CASSLGANQPQHF. CDR3 coding DNA: TGTGCCAGTAGTTTGGGGGCCAATCAGCCCCAGCATTTT.